This TCR beta chain came from a study of T cell repertoires in cytomegalovirus infection. As for the study in general: Indications of both CMV infection and matching HLA type were provided by public TCR beta signatures.

Study conclusions and caveats: CMV-specific TCR beta clonotypes restricted by HLA-C were the ones dominating the ex vivo response.

The CDR3 sequence is 16 residues long. J gave up 1 base and V 1 base, and 1 base lay outside the gene matches. Germline V lookup: CDR1 SEHNR, CDR2 FQNEAQ (reference sequence). TCRdb fed the reads into MiXCR, producing one record per CDR3 protein. The sample holds about 300,000 distinct CDR3 sequences, around 9.6% seen once. This clonotype was seen ten or more times. Antigen: not known. This TCR was recovered from a human donor in good health (CMV status not recorded). Some clones in this sample may be carry-over from other donors' samples. The chain is built from TRBV7-9 and TRBJ2-1, with 10 bases fitting TRBD1. The specimen sequenced was PBMCs. CDR3 DNA: TGTGCCAGCAGCTTAGGGGACAGGGGTTCCTACAATGAGCAGTTCTTC. Its translation is CASSLGDRGSYNEQFF. The full variable domain, with the rest looked up from reference TRBV7-9 and TRBJ2-1, is DTGVSQNPRHKITKRGQNVTFRCDPISEHNRLYWYRQTLGQGPEFLTYFQNEAQLEKSRLLSDRFSAERPKGSFSTLEIQRTEQGDSAMYLCASSLGDRGSYNEQFFGPGTRLTVL.